This TCR beta chain was recovered during a study of regulatory T cells in long-lasting Graves disease. Study background: Recently diagnosed Graves' patients had received antithyroid drugs for under 3 months. Study-wide findings and caveats: Favored usage of TRBV28, TRBJ1-2 and TRBJ2-5 was recorded in persistent disease.

This clonotype has ten or more counts. Its antigen is unidentified. Time point defined: newly diagnosed GD, antithyroid drugs for less than 3 months. With RNA extracted from PBMCs as input, the TCR library was made. Library construction for TCR beta used iRepertoire HTBI primers and Arm-PCR of CDR3 regions. TCRdb independently ran MiXCR on the multiplex PCR reads; one entry per CDR3 protein. The profile shows some 600,000 distinct CDR3 sequences, 16% of them singletons. Germline trimming cut 3 bases from V and 9 bases from J; bases unmatched to any gene: 5. The CDR3 consists of 14 residues. Germline-derived CDR1 and CDR2 are SGHNT and YENEEA. Another study also made use of these data, one on T cells in Graves' hyperthyroidism and ophthalmopathy. This second study notes: If no ophthalmopathy progression occurred within 18 months, Graves' hyperthyroidism was stable.

The rearrangement links TRBV11-3 to TRBJ2-1; TRBD2 matches 10 bases. The receptor was isolated from a man in his late teens or twenties with Graves disease. The specimen was peripheral blood mononuclear cells (PBMCs), collected at new diagnosis, from a patient treated with antithyroid drugs. This chain's CDR3 is CASSLGSGRFEQFF. CDR3 in DNA: TGTGCCAGCAGCTTGGGTAGCGGGAGGTTTGAGCAGTTCTTC.